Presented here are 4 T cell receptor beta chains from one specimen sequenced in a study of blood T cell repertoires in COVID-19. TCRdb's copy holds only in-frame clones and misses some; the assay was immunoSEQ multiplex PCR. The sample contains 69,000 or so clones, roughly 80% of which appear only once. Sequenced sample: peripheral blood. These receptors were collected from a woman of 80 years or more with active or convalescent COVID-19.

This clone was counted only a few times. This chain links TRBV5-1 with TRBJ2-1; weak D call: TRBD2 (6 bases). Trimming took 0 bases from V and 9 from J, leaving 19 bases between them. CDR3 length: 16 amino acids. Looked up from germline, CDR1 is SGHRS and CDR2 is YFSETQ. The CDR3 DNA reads TGCGCCAGCAGCTTGGGGGGACTCTCGGGGAAAAGTGAGCAGTTCTTC. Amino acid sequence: CASSLGGLSGKSEQFF.

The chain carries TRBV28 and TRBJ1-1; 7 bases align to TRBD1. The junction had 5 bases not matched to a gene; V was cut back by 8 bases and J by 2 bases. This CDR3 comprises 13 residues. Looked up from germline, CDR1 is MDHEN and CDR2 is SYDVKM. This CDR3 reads CASGDRLNTEAFF. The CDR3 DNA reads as TGTGCCAGCGGGGACAGACTTAACACTGAAGCTTTCTTT.

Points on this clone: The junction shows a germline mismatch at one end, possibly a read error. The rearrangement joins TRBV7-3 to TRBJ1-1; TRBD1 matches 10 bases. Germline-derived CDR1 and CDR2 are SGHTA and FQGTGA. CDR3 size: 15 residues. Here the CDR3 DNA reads TGTGCCAGCAGCCTGTCGCCGGGACAGGGGTCTGAGGCTTTCTTT. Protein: CASSLSPGQGSEAFF.

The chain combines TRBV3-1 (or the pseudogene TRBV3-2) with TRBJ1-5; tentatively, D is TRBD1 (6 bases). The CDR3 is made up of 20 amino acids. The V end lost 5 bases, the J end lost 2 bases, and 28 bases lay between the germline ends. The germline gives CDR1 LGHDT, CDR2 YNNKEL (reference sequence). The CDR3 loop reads CASSSRLGGGVLDGNQPQHF. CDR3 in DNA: TGTGCCAGCAGCTCACGCCTGGGGGGGGGCGTGTTGGATGGCAATCAGCCCCAGCATTTT.